This is a list of T cell receptor beta chains from one sample in a study of patients and donors after allogeneic stem cell transplantation. TCRdb itself ran the RT-PCR reads through MiXCR, one entry per CDR3 protein. The sample includes a few hundred thousand distinct CDR3 sequences, over 30% of them seen just once. The sequenced sample consisted of blood, either unsorted or a sorted T cell fraction (not recorded which). The receptors were gathered from a human donor who was either an allogeneic HSCT recipient or a stem cell or donor lymphocyte infusion donor (not recorded which). It is not recorded whose cells these are; they may come from a transplant donor. Both conserved end residues are part of each CDR3. D genes are given only for firm matches. Expanded clones are given a class, and other clones once, few, many or no size at all.

d_call j_call clone_size v_call cdr3_aa cdr3_nt
. TRBJ2-3 . TRBV5-1 CASSLGWVADTQYF TGCGCCAGCAGCTTGGGATGGGTTGCAGATACGCAGTATTTT
. TRBJ2-1 . TRBV20-1 CSALGLEELNEQFF TGCAGTGCTCTAGGACTTGAGGAACTCAATGAGCAGTTCTTC
. TRBJ2-3 few TRBV29-1 CSVRGRSTDTQYF TGCAGCGTCCGAGGCAGAAGCACAGATACGCAGTATTTT
. TRBJ1-4 . TRBV11-2 CASSLQSQTVNEKLFF TGTGCCAGCAGCTTACAGAGCCAGACAGTTAATGAAAAACTGTTTTTT
. TRBJ2-7 . TRBV7-9 CASSVGGVYEQYF TGTGCCAGCAGCGTAGGAGGAGTCTACGAGCAGTACTTC
TRBD1 TRBJ2-7 . TRBV3-1 CASSRYGQGYEQYF TGTGCCAGCAGCCGTTACGGACAGGGATACGAGCAGTACTTC
TRBD1 TRBJ1-3 few TRBV12-3/TRBV12-4 CASSLDPGGLGNTIYF TGTGCCAGCAGTTTAGACCCAGGGGGGCTTGGAAACACCATATATTTT
. TRBJ1-1 many TRBV12-3/TRBV12-4 CASSFVQGNTEAFF TGTGCCAGCAGTTTTGTTCAGGGGAACACTGAAGCTTTCTTT
. TRBJ1-2 . TRBV11-2 CASSFSRNYGYTF TGTGCCAGCAGCTTTTCCAGGAACTATGGCTACACCTTC
. TRBJ1-1 . TRBV7-2 CASSSPGWNTEAFF TGTGCCAGCAGCTCCCCTGGGTGGAACACTGAAGCTTTCTTT
. TRBJ2-3 . TRBV24-1 CATSFVGADTQYF TGTGCCACCAGCTTCGTCGGGGCAGATACGCAGTATTTT
. TRBJ1-4 few TRBV9 CASSVAGGDPSNEKLFF TGTGCCAGCAGCGTAGCCGGAGGGGATCCCTCTAATGAAAAACTGTTTTTT
. TRBJ1-4 . TRBV5-1 CASSLVGTLGEKLFF TGCGCCAGCAGCTTGGTTGGAACCTTGGGGGAAAAACTGTTTTTT
TRBD1 TRBJ1-2 . TRBV5-1 CASSQGQETGYTF TGCGCCAGCAGCCAGGGACAGGAGACAGGCTACACCTTC
TRBD1 TRBJ1-6 . TRBV14 CASSQGQGNNSPLHF TGTGCCAGCAGCCAGGGACAGGGAAATAATTCACCCCTCCACTTT
. TRBJ1-5 many TRBV10-3 CAISEAGLYQPQHF TGTGCCATCAGTGAGGCAGGGCTATATCAGCCCCAGCATTTT
. TRBJ1-2 . TRBV5-5 CASSLVPGSNYGYTF TGTGCCAGCAGCTTGGTACCAGGGTCCAACTATGGCTACACCTTC
. TRBJ1-1 . TRBV20-1 CSAGEQQNTEAFF TGCAGTGCTGGAGAGCAGCAGAACACTGAAGCTTTCTTT
. TRBJ1-1 many TRBV7-9 CASSLAPGLGTEAFF TGTGCCAGCAGCTTAGCTCCGGGGCTAGGCACTGAAGCTTTCTTT
. TRBJ1-6 . TRBV7-2 CASSLVSYNSPLHF TGTGCCAGCAGCTTAGTTTCCTATAATTCACCCCTCCACTTT
. TRBJ2-3 . TRBV10-3 CASQSPSTDTQYF TGTGCCTCGCAGAGCCCTAGCACAGATACGCAGTATTTT
TRBD1 TRBJ2-7 . TRBV27 CATRSGGEQYF TGTGCCACCCGCTCAGGGGGCGAGCAGTACTTC
TRBD1 TRBJ1-2 . TRBV5-4 CASSPTGTGVSYTF TGTGCCAGCAGCCCGACTGGGACAGGGGTAAGCTACACCTTC
TRBD2 TRBJ2-7 . TRBV20-1 CSAPTSGRSSYEQYF TGCAGTGCGCCGACTAGCGGGCGCAGCTCCTACGAGCAGTACTTC
. TRBJ2-7 . TRBV20-1 CSARVAGSRIRSYEQYF TGCAGTGCTAGAGTCGCGGGGTCAAGGATTCGCTCCTACGAGCAGTACTTC
TRBD1 TRBJ2-7 . TRBV5-5 CASGQGAEQYF TGTGCCAGCGGACAGGGCGCCGAGCAGTACTTC
. TRBJ2-7 once TRBV20-1 CSARDRRQSYEQYF TGCAGTGCTAGAGATCGACGACAGTCCTACGAGCAGTACTTC
TRBD1 TRBJ2-3 . TRBV5-1 CASSLAGQGATDTQYF TGCGCCAGCAGCTTGGCTGGACAGGGGGCAACAGATACGCAGTATTTT
TRBD1 TRBJ1-6 few TRBV4-1 CASSQDRDRVDSPLHF TGCGCCAGCAGCCAAGATCGGGACAGGGTCGATTCACCCCTCCACTTT
. TRBJ2-5 . TRBV10-3 CAISESGETQYF TGTGCCATCAGTGAGTCGGGGGAGACCCAGTACTTC
. TRBJ1-2 . TRBV4-1 CASSQERGVTIYGYTF TGCGCCAGCAGCCAAGAAAGGGGGGTCACAATCTATGGCTACACCTTC
. TRBJ1-6 few TRBV4-2 CASSQDAVRYNSPLHF TGTGCCAGCAGCCAAGACGCGGTCCGTTATAATTCACCCCTCCACTTT
. TRBJ1-3 few TRBV29-1 CSVALMGGNTIYF TGCAGCGTCGCCCTAATGGGTGGAAACACCATATATTTT
. TRBJ1-1 . TRBV7-8 CASSPTWHAEAFF TGTGCCAGCAGTCCAACATGGCACGCTGAAGCTTTCTTT
. TRBJ1-5 . TRBV12-3/TRBV12-4 CASSPQGYSNQPQHF TGTGCCAGCAGTCCACAGGGTTATAGCAATCAGCCCCAGCATTTT